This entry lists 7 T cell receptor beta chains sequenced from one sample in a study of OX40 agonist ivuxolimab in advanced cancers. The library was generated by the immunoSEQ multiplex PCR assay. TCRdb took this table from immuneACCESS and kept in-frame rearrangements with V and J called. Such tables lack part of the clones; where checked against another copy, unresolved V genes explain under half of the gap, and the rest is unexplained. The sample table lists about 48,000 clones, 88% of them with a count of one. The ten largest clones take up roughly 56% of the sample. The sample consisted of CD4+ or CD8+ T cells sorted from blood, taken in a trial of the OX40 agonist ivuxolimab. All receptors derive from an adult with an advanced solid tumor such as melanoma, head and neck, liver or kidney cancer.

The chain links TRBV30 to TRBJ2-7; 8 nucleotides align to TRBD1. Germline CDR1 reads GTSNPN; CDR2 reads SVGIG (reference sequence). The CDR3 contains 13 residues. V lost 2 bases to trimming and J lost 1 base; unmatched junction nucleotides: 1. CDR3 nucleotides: TGTGCCTGGAGTTACAGGGGGTCCTACGAGCAGTACTTC. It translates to CAWSYRGSYEQYF.

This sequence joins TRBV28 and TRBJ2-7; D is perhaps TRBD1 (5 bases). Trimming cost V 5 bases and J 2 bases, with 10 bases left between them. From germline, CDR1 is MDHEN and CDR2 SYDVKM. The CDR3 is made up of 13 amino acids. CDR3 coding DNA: TGTGCCAGCAGTCGGACATATGCCTACGAGCAGTACTTC. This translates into CASSRTYAYEQYF.

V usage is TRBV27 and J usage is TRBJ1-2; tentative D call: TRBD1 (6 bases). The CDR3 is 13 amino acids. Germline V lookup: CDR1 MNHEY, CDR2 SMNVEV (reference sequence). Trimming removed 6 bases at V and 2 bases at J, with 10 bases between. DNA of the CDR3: TGTGCCAGCAGCTTTGGACAGAACTATGGCTACACCTTC. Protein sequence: CASSFGQNYGYTF.

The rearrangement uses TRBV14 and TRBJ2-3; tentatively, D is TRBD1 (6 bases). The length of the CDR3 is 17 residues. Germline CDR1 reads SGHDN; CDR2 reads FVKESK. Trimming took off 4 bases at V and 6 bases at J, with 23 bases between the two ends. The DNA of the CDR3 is TGTGCCAGCAGCCCGTACCTTACAGGGCCCCCAATGGATACGCAGTATTTT. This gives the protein CASSPYLTGPPMDTQYF.

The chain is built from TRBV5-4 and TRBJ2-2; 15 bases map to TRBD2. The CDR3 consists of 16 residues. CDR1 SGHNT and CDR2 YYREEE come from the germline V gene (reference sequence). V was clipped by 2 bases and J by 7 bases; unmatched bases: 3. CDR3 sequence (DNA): TGTGCCAGCAGCTTTGGACTAGCGGGAGGGATCGGGGAGCTGTTTTTT. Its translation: CASSFGLAGGIGELFF.

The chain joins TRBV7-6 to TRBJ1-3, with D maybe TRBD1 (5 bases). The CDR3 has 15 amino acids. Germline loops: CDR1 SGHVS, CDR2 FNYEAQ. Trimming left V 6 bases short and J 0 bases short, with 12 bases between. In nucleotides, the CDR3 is TGTGCCAGCAGGGGGGGGTCCAGCTCTGGAAACACCATATATTTT. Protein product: CASRGGSSSGNTIYF.

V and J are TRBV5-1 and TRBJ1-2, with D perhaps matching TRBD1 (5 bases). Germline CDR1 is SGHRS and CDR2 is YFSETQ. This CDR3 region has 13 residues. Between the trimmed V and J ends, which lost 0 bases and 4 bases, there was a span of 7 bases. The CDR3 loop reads CASSLGGSYGYTF. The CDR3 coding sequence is TGCGCCAGCAGCTTGGGGGGGTCCTATGGCTACACCTTC.